One and the same sample provided the 6 T cell receptor beta chains below, sequenced in a study of blood T cell repertoires in COVID-19. Method: immunoSEQ multiplex PCR; TCRdb's copy keeps in-frame clones and lacks some. Among over 250,000 clones listed, approximately 89% were seen once. The specimen sequenced was PBMCs or T cells enriched from blood (not recorded which). All receptors derive from a woman aged 55-75 years who had recovered from COVID-19.

The chain joins TRBV3-1 (or the pseudogene TRBV3-2) to TRBJ1-2; D is unclear. From germline, CDR1 is LGHDT and CDR2 YNNKEL (reference sequence). The CDR3 consists of 14 residues. The V gene lost 4 bases and the J gene lost 5 bases, with 14 bases spanning the gap. CDR3 in DNA: TGTGCCAGCAGCCCCTGGTCCGGTGAATATGGCTACACCTTC. Translated: CASSPWSGEYGYTF.

The rearrangement joins TRBV19 to TRBJ1-4, with TRBD1 identical over 8 bases. Trimming cost V 7 bases and J 7 bases; bases outside gene matches: 2. The CDR3 contains 12 residues. Per germline, CDR1 LNHDA and CDR2 SQIVND (reference sequence). The CDR3 DNA reads as TGTGCCAGTACTACAGGGGGTGAAAAACTGTTTTTT. The encoded protein is CASTTGGEKLFF. Combining the CDR3 with reference TRBV19 and TRBJ1-4 gives the whole variable domain DGGITQSPKYLFRKEGQNVTLSCEQNLNHDAMYWYRQDPGQGLRLIYYSQIVNDFQKGDIAEGYSVSREKKESFPLTVTSAQKNPTAFYLCASTTGGEKLFFGSGTQLSVL.

The chain has TRBV5-8 and TRBJ1-4; 7 bases fit TRBD1. Per germline, CDR1 SGHTS and CDR2 YDEGEE. J lost 5 bases, V lost 3 bases, and 7 bases had no gene match. This CDR3 spans 15 amino acids. CDR3 residues: CASSWRQGTNEKLFF. In DNA form, the CDR3 reads TGTGCCAGCAGCTGGAGACAGGGAACAAATGAAAAACTGTTTTTT.

The V gene is TRBV19, the J gene TRBJ2-7; a weak D match, TRBD2 (6 bases). Trimming stripped 7 bases from V and 3 bases from J, with 16 bases between. The germline CDR1 and CDR2 sequences are LNHDA and SQIVND (reference sequence). The CDR3 has 14 residues. The CDR3 protein is CASNPSGGIYEQYF. The CDR3 region has the DNA TGTGCCAGTAACCCCTCCGGGGGAATCTACGAGCAGTACTTC.

This clone was observed a few times. The chain links TRBV7-2 to TRBJ1-2, with D perhaps TRBD1 (6 bases). The V end lost 3 bases, the J end lost 5 bases, and 16 bases lay between the germline ends. CDR3 length: 15 amino acids. Germline CDR1 reads SGHTA; CDR2 reads FQGNSA. The CDR3 protein is CASSLSGTLLYGYTF. CDR3 nucleotides: TGTGCCAGCAGCTTGAGCGGGACACTACTATATGGCTACACCTTC. Together with reference TRBV7-2 and TRBJ1-2, the CDR3 gives the full variable domain: GAGVSQSPSNKVTEKGKDVELRCDPISGHTALYWYRQSLGQGLEFLIYFQGNSAPDKSGLPSDRFSAERTGGSVSTLTIQRTQQEDSAVYLCASSLSGTLLYGYTFGSGTRLTVV.

V and J are TRBV7-9 and TRBJ2-7; a weak D match, TRBD1 (6 bases). The V and J ends lost 4 bases and 0 bases respectively, with 10 bases between them. This CDR3 has 14 amino acids. Germline V gives CDR1 SEHNR, CDR2 FQNEAQ (reference sequence). The CDR3 reads CASSSGQNSYEQYF. The CDR3 bases are TGTGCCAGCAGCTCTGGACAGAACTCCTACGAGCAGTACTTC.